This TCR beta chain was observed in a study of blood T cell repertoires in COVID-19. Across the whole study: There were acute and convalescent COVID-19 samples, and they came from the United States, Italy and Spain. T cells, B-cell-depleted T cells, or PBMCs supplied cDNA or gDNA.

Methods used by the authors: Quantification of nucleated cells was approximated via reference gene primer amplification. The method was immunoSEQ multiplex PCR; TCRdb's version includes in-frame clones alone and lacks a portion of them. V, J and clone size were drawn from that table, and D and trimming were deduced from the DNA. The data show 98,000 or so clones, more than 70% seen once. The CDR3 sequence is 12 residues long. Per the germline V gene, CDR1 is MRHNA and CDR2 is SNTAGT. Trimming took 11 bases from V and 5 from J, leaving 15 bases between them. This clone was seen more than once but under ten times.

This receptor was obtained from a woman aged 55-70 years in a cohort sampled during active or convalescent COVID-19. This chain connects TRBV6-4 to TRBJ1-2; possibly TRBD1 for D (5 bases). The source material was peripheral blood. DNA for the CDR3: TGTGCCCTCGGCGGGGGGTGTTATGGCTACACCTTC. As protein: CALGGGCYGYTF.